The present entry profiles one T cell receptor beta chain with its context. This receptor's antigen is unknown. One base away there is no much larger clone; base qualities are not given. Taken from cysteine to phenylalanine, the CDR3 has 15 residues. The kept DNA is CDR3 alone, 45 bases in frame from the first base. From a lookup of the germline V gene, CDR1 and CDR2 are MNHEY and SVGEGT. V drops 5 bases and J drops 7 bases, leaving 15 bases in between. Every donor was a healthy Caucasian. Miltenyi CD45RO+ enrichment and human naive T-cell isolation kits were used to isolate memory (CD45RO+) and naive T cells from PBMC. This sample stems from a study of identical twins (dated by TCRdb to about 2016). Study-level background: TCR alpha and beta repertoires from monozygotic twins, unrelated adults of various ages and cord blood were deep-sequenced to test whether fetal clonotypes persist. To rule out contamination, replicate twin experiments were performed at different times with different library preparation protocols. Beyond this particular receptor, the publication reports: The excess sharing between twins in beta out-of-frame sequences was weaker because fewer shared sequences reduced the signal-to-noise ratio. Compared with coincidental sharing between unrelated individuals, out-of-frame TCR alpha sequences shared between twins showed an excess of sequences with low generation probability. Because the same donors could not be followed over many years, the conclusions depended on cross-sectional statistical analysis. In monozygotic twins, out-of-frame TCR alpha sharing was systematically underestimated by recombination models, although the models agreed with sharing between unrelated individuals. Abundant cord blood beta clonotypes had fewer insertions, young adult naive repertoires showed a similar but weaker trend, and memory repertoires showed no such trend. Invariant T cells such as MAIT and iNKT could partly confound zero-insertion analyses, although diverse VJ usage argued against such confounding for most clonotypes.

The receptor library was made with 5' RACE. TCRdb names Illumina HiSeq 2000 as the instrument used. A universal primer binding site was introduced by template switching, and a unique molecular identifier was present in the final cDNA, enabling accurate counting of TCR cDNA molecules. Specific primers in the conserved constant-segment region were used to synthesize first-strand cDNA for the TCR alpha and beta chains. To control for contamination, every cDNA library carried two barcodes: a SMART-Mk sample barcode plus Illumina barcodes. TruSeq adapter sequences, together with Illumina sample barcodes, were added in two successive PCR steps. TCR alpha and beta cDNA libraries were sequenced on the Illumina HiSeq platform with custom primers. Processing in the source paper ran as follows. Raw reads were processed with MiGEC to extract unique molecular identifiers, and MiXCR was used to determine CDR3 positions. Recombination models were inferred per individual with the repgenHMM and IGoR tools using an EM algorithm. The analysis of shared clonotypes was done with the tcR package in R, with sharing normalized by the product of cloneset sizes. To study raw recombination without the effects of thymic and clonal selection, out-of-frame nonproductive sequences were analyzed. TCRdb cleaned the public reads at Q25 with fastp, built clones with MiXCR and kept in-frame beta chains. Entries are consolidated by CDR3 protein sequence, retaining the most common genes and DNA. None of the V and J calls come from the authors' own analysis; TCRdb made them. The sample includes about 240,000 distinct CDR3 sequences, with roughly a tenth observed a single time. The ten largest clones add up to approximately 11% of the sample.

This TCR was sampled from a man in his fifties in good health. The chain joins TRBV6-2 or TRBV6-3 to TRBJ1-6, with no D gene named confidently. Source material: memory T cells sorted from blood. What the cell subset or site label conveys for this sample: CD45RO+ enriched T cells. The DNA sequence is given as TGTGCCAGCAGTAGCCGGTCACACGGCAATTCACCCCTCCACTTT. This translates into CASSSRSHGNSPLHF.